This TCR beta chain was obtained from a study of shared clonotypes between healthy human individuals. In the study overall: Per donor, three plates held CD4 naive cells, three held CD4 memory, two held CD8 naive and one held CD8 memory.

Study-wide results and caveats: Sharing of clonotypes among donors was expected to vary with sequencing depth.

On this clone: Its antigen is not identified.

Every one of the donors was a Caucasian adult that lived in Nashville, Tennessee. This was a deep-level run. Produced via immunoSEQ multiplex PCR; TCRdb's table is partial and in-frame only. The table records about 640,000 clones, 72% of them present only once. This clonotype was obtained from a woman under 40 in good health. Sequencing was carried out using memory CD4+ T cells sorted from blood. Subset specified: CD45RA-negative fraction.

CDR3 sequence: CAISELGRQDGYTF. CDR3 nucleotide sequence: TGTGCCATCAGTGAGTTGGGCCGACAGGATGGCTACACCTTC. The V call is TRBV10-3, the J call TRBJ1-2, with D possibly being TRBD1 (6 bases). This CDR3 is 14 amino acids long. Per the germline V gene, CDR1 is ENHRY and CDR2 is SYGVKD. The ends were cut back, 1 base at V and 6 bases at J, with 12 bases in the middle.